This T cell receptor (beta chain) comes out of a study of tumor and adjacent non-tumor tissue in lung cancer. Study as a whole: Histology: 12 adenocarcinoma, a couple of squamous cell carcinoma, 1 small cell lung cancer.

RNA was extracted from bulk tissue without any cell sorting. This clonotype came up once. A much larger clone lies one base from this, so it may be a read error. V lost 5 bases to trimming and J lost 3 bases, with 14 bases between them. CDR3 length: 13 amino acids. Germline V CDR1 and CDR2: GTSNPN, SVGIG (reference sequence). Three rounds of nested PCR, following a modified ARM-PCR protocol, produced the TCRbeta library. TCRdb reprocessed the multiplex PCR reads via MiXCR and lists one record per CDR3 protein. The top ten hold around 17% of the sample, which has about 93,000 distinct CDR3 sequences, less than 80% seen once.

The chain combines TRBV30 with TRBJ2-7; no firm D call. This receptor was taken from a man in his sixties with non-small cell lung cancer. The sample comprised lung tumor tissue. The chain's CDR3 is CAWSVLADYEQYF. As DNA, the CDR3 is TGTGCCTGGTCCGTGCTGGCCGACTACGAGCAGTACTTC.